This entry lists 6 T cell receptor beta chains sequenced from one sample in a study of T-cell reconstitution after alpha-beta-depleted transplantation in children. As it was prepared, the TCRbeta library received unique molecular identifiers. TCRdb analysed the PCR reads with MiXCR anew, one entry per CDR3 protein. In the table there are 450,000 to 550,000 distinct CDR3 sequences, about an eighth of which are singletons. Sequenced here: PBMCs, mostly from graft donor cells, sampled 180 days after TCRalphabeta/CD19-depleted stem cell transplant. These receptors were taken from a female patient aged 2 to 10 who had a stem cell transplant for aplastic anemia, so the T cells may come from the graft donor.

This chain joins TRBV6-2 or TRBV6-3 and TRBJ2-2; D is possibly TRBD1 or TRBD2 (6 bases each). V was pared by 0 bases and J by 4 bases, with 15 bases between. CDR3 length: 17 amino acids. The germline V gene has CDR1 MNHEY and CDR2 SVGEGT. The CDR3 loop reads CASSYSLLGGGTGELFF. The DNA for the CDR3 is TGTGCCAGCAGTTACTCCCTACTAGGGGGAGGCACCGGGGAGCTGTTTTTT.

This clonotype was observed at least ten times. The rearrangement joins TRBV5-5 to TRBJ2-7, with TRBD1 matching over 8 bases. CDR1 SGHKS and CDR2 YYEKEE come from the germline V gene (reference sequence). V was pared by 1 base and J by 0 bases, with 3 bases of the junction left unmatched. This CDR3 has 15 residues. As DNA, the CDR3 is TGTGCCAGCAGCTTGCAGGGGGCGATCTCCTACGAGCAGTACTTC. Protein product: CASSLQGAISYEQYF. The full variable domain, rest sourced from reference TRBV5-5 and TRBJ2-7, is DAGVTQSPTHLIKTRGQQVTLRCSPISGHKSVSWYQQVLGQGPQFIFQYYEKEERGRGNFPDRFSARQFPNYSSELNVNALLLGDSALYLCASSLQGAISYEQYFGPGTRLTVT.

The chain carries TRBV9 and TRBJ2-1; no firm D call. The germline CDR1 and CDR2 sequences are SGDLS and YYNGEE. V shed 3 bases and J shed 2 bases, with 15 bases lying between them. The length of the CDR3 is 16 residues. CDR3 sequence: CASSATTGPTYNEQFF. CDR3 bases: TGTGCCAGCAGCGCGACGACGGGCCCTACCTACAATGAGCAGTTCTTC.

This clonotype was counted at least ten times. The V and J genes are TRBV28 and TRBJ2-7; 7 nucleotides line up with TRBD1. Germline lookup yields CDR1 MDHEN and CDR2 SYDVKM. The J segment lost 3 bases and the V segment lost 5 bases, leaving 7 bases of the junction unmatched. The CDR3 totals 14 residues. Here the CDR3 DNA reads TGTGCCAGCAGTAAAAGGGGACAGCTCTACGAGCAGTACTTC. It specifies CASSKRGQLYEQYF.

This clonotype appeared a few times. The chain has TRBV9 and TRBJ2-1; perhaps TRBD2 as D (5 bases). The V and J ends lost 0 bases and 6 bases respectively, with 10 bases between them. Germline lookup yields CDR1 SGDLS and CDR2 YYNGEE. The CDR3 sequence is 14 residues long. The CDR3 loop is CASSVAREFNEQFF. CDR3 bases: TGTGCCAGCAGCGTAGCTCGGGAATTCAATGAGCAGTTCTTC. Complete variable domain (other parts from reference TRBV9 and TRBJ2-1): DSGVTQTPKHLITATGQRVTLRCSPRSGDLSVYWYQQSLDQGLQFLIQYYNGEERAKGNILERFSAQQFPDLHSELNLSSLELGDSALYFCASSVAREFNEQFFGPGTRLTVL.

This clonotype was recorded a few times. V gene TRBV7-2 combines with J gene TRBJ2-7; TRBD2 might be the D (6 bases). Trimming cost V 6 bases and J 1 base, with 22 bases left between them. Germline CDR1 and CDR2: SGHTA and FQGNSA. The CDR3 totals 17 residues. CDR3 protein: CASRPRRDEYLSYEQYF. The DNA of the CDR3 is TGTGCCAGCAGGCCCCGGAGGGACGAGTACCTATCCTACGAGCAGTACTTC.